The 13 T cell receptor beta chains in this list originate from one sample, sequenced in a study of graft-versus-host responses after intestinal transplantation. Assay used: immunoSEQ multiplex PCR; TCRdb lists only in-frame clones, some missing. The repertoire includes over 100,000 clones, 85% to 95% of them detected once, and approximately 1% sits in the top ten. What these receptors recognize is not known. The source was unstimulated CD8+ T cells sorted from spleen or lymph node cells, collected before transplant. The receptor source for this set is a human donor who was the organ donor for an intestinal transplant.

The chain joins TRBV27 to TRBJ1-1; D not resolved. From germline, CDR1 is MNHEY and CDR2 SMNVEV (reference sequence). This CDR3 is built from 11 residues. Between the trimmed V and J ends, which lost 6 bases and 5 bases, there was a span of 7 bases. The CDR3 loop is CASSFGTEAFF. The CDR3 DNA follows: TGTGCCAGCAGCTTTGGAACTGAAGCTTTCTTT.

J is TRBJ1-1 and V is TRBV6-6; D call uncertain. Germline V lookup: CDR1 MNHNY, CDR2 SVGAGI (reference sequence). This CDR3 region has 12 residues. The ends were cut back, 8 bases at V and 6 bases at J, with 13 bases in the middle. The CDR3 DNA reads TGTGCCAGCCGAGGAGCAGTACCTGAAGCTTTCTTT. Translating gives CASRGAVPEAFF.

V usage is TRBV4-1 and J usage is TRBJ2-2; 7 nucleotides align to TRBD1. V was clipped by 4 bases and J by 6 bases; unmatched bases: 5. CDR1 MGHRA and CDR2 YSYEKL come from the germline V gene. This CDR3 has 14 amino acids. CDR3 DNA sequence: TGCGCCAGCAGCCGGCTACAGGGGTCCGGGGAGCTGTTTTTT. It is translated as CASSRLQGSGELFF.

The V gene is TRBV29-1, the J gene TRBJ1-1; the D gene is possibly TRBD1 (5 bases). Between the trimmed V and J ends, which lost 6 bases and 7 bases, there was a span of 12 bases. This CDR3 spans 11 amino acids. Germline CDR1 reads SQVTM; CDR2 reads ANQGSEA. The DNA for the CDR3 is TGCAGCGTCCCCACGGGGGGTGAAGCTTTCTTT. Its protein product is CSVPTGGEAFF.

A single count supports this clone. The DNA of the CDR3 is TGTGCCAGTAAGGATTGGGGTAACACTGAAGCTTTCTTT. Amino acids: CASKDWGNTEAFF. J is TRBJ1-1 and V is TRBV19; D is unresolved. V was shortened by 7 bases and J by 2 bases, with 11 bases between the two germline ends. Germline CDR1 and CDR2: LNHDA and SQIVND (reference sequence). This CDR3 spans 13 amino acids.

The CDR3 coding sequence is TGTGCCAGTAGTATAGCGGTTCGGAATAGCGGAGCTTTCTTT. This gives the protein CASSIAVRNSGAFF. The chain links TRBV19 to TRBJ1-1; D unresolved. Trimming left V 1 base short and J 10 bases short, with 16 bases between. Germline values: CDR1 LNHDA, CDR2 SQIVND (reference sequence). This CDR3 is 14 amino acids long.

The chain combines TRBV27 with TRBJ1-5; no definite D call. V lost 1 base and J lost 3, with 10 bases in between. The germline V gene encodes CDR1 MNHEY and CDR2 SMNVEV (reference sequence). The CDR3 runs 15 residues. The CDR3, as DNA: TGTGCCAGCAGTTTATACGCGGGGATCAATCAGCCCCAGCATTTT. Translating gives CASSLYAGINQPQHF.

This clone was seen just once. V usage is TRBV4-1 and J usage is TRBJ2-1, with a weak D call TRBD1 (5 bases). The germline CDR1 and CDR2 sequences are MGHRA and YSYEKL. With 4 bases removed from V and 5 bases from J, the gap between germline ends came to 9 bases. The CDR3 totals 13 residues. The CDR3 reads CASSPLTDNEQFF. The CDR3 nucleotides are TGCGCCAGCAGCCCCCTGACAGACAATGAGCAGTTCTTC.

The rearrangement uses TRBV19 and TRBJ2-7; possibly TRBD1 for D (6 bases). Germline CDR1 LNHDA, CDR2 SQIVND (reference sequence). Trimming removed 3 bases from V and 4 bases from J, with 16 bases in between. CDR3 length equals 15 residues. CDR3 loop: CASSIGTSTYYEQYF. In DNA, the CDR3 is TGTGCCAGTAGTATTGGGACATCGACTTATTACGAGCAGTACTTC.

CDR3 in amino acids: CASSYGQKGQYF. In DNA, the CDR3 is TGTGCCAGCAGTTACGGACAAAAGGGCCAGTACTTC. The V call is TRBV6-6, the J call TRBJ2-5, with D tentatively TRBD1 (5 bases). This CDR3 has 12 residues. V dropped 2 bases and J dropped 10 bases, with 11 bases sitting between them. Germline CDR1 and CDR2: MNHNY and SVGAGI (reference sequence).

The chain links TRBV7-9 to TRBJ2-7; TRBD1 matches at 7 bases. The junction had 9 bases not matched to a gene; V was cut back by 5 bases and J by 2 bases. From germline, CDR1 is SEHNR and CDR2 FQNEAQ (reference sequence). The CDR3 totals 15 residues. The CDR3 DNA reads TGTGCCAGCAGCCCGGAATGGGACAGCCCCTACGAGCAGTACTTC. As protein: CASSPEWDSPYEQYF.

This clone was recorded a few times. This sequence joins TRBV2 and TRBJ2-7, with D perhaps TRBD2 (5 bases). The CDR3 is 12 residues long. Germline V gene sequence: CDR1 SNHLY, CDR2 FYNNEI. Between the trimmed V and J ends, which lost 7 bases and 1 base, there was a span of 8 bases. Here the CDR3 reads CASITSSYEQYF. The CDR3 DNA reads TGTGCCAGCATCACTAGTTCCTACGAGCAGTACTTC.

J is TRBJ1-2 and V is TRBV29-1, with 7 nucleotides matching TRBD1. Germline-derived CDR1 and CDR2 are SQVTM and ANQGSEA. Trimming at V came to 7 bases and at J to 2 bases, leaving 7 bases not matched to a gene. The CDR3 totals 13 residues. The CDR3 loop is CSARGNENYGYTF. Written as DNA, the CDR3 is TGCAGCGCCAGGGGGAACGAGAACTATGGCTACACCTTC.